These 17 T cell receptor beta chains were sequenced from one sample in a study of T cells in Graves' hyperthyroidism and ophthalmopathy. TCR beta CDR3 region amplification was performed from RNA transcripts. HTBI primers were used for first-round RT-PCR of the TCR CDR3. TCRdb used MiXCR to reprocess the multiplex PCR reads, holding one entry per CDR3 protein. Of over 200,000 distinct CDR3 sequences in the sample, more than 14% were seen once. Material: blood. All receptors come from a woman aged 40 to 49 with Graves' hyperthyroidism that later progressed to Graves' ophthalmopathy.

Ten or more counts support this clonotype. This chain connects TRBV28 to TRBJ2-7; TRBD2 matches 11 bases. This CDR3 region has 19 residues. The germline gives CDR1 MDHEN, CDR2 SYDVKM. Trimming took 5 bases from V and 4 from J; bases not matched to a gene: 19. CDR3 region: CASSPLTSGSRDRNYEQYF. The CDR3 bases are TGTGCCAGCAGTCCCTTAACTAGCGGGAGTCGGGACAGGAATTACGAGCAGTACTTC. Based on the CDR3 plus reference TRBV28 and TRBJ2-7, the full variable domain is DVKVTQSSRYLVKRTGEKVFLECVQDMDHENMFWYRQDPGLGLRLIYFSYDVKMKEKGDIPEGYSVSREKKERFSLILESASTNQTSMYLCASSPLTSGSRDRNYEQYFGPGTRLTVT.

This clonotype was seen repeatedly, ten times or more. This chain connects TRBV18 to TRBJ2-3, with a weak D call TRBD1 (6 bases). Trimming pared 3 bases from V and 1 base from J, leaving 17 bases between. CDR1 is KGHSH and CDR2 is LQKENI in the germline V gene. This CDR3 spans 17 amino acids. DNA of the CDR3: TGTGCCAGCTCACCTAGGACAGAAGGGTGGGGCACAGATACGCAGTATTTT. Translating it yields CASSPRTEGWGTDTQYF.

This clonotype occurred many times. The CDR3 sequence is CATSRGGTDTQYF. CDR3 in DNA: TGTGCCACCAGCAGAGGAGGAACGGATACGCAGTATTTT. V usage is TRBV15 and J usage is TRBJ2-3; no firm D call. The germline V gene encodes CDR1 LNHNV and CDR2 YYDKDF (reference sequence). The CDR3 length is 13 residues. V was cut by 1 base and J by 6 bases, with 8 bases left in between.

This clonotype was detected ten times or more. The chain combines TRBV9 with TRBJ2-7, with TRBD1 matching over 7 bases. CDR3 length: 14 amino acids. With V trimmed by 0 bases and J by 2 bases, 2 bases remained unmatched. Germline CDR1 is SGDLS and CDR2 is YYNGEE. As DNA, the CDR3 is TGTGCCAGCAGCGTAGAACAGGGGCCCTACGAGCAGTACTTC. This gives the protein CASSVEQGPYEQYF.

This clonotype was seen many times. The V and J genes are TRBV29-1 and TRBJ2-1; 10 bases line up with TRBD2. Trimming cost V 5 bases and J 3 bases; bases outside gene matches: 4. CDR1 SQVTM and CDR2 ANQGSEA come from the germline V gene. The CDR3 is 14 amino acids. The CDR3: CSVSLAGDYNEQFF. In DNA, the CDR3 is TGCAGCGTTAGCCTAGCGGGAGACTACAATGAGCAGTTCTTC.

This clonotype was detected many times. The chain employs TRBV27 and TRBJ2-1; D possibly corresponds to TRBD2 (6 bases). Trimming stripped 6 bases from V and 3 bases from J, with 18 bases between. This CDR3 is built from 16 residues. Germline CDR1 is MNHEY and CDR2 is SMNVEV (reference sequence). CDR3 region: CASRQAGTHVYNEQFF. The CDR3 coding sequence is TGTGCCAGCAGACAAGCCGGGACTCACGTCTACAATGAGCAGTTCTTC.

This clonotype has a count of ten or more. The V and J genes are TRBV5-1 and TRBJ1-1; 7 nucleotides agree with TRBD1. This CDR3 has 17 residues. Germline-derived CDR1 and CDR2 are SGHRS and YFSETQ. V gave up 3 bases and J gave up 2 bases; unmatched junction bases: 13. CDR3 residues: CASSSDPGQVPNTEAFF. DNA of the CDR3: TGCGCCAGCAGCTCCGACCCTGGACAGGTCCCTAACACTGAAGCTTTCTTT.

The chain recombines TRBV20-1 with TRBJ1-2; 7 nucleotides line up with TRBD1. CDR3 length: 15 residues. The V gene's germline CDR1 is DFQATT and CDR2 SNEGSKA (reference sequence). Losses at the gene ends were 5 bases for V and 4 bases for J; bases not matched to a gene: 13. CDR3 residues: CSAYYSGTASYGYTF. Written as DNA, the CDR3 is TGCAGTGCTTATTACTCCGGGACAGCAAGCTATGGCTACACCTTC.

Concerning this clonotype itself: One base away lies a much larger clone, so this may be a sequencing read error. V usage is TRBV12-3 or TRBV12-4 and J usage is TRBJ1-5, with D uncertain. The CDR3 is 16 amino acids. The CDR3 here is CASSLSRYYSNRPQHF. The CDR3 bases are TGTGCCAGCAGTTTGTCTAGATATTATAGCAATCGGCCCCAGCATTTT.

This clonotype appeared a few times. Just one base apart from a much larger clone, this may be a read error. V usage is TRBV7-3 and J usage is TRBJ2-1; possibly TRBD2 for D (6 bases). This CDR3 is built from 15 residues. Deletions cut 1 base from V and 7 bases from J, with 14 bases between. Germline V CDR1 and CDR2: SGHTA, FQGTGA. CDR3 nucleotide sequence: TGTGCCAGCAGCTTAAACCCGGGAGAAAGGAATGAGCAGTTCTTC. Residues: CASSLNPGERNEQFF.

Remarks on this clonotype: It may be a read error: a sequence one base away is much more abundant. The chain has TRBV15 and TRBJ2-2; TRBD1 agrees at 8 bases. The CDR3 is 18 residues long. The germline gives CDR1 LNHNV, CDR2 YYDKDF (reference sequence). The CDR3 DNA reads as TGTGCCACCAGCAGGGCTGCCGGGACAGGAGGGTATACCGGGGAGCTGGTTTTT. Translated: CATSRAAGTGGYTGELVF.

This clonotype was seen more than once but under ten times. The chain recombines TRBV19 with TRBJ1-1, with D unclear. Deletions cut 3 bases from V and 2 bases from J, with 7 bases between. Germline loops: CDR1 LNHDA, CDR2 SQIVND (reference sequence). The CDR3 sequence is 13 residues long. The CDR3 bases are TGTGCCAGTAGTATGGCAGCCAACACTGAAGCTTTCTTT. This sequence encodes CASSMAANTEAFF.

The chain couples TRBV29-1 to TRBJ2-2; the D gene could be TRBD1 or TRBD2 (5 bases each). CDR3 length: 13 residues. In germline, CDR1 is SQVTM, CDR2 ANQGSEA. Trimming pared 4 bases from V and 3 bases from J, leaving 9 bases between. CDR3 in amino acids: CSVVGAYTGELFF. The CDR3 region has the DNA TGCAGCGTTGTCGGGGCTTACACCGGGGAGCTGTTTTTT.

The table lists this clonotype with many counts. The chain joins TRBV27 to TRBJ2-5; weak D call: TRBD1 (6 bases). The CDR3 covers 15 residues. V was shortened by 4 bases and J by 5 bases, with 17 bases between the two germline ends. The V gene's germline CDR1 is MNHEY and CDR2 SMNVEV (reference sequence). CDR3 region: CASSSILTGSETQYF. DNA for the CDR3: TGTGCCAGCAGTTCCATACTTACAGGGTCGGAGACCCAGTACTTC.

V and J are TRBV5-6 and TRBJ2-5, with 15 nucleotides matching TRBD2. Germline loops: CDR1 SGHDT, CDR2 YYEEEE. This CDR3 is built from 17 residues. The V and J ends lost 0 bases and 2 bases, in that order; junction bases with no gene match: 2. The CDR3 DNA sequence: TGTGCCAGCAGCTTGGTGGGACTAGCGGGAGGACAAGAGACCCAGTACTTC. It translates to CASSLVGLAGGQETQYF.

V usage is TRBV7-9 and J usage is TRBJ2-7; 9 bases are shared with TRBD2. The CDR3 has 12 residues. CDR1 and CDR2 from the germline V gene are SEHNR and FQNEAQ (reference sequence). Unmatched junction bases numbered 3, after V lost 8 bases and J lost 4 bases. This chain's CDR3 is CASRREGYEQYF. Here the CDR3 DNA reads TGTGCCAGCCGGCGGGAGGGGTACGAGCAGTACTTC.

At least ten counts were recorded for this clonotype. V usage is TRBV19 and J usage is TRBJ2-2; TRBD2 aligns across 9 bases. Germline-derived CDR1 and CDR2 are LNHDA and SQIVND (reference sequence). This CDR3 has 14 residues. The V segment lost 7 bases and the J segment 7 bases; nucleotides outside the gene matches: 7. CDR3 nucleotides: TGTGCCAGTACCCCTAGCGGGATGCACGGGGAGCTGTTTTTT. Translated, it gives CASTPSGMHGELFF.